This T cell receptor (beta chain) emerged from a study of control samples from healthy donors and cancer patients. Sequenced by immunoSEQ multiplex PCR; TCRdb stores in-frame clones only, minus some. Of 190,000 or so clones listed, 85% to 95% were seen once; the top ten hold roughly 1.5%. CDR3 length: 13 amino acids. Trimming removed 6 bases from V and 2 bases from J, with 11 bases in between. CDR1 is SGHRS, CDR2 YFSETQ, per germline. Source material: blood. The sequence came from a man aged 18 to 29 in good health. The rearrangement joins TRBV5-1 to TRBJ1-2; maybe TRBD1 (5 bases). The CDR3 reads CASTGEGNYGYTF. CDR3 nucleotides: TGCGCCAGCACCGGGGAGGGGAACTATGGCTACACCTTC.